This T cell receptor beta chain was profiled in a study of human T cells and chemical hapten exposure (dated by TCRdb to the early 2020s). For context, the study as a whole: For sensitization, 2% DPC in acetone was applied to a roughly 2 cm by roughly 2 cm area of upper inner arm skin. Weekly therapeutic DPC doses were additionally applied to the scalp of patients throughout the roughly 26-week study period. Patch testing was performed on the upper back with Finn chambers containing 0.01% DPC, and the patch tests were scored after 6 days according to International Contact Dermatitis Research Group standards. Most of the patients in the cohort were female, and the cohort covered alopecia areata with under or over 50% scalp involvement, alopecia totalis and alopecia universalis. The libraries were sequenced as a pool, and the TCR yield per sample differed mostly because of small variations in library volumes within the pool. In alopecia patients, the study followed how the peripheral blood TCR repertoire changed in vivo over primary and secondary sensitization to diphenylcyclopropenone (DPC), a hapten. Blood samples were taken from patients before sensitization (week 0) and then at 2, 6 and about 24 weeks after DPC sensitization. Roughly 30 alopecia patients provided blood for TCR sequencing at one to four time points (pre-sensitization, 2, 6 and 24 weeks).

The germline V gene (reference sequence) provides CDR1 MNHNY and CDR2 SVGAGI. The CDR3, from cysteine to phenylalanine, totals 14 residues. Left in the record is the CDR3 DNA by itself, 42 bases read in frame from the first base. For this chain, trimming is 0 bases at the V end and 9 bases at the J end, and the number of junction bases without a gene match is 3. This clonotype has only a few counts. This clone's antigen is unknown. The record has no base qualities; no much larger clone is one base away. The time point label for this specimen denotes: pre-sensitization, week 0. This specimen's treatment or condition label, interpreted: therapeutic diphenylcyclopropenone sensitization with weekly scalp DPC. Blood at each patch-test visit was drawn before the patch test was applied. Eligible patients were aged 18 to 70, diagnosed with alopecia, deemed suitable for DPC therapy, and excluded if pregnant. Total RNA was isolated from unfractionated whole blood collected in Tempus Blood RNA tubes.

Libraries were constructed by RACE. TCRdb shows the sequencer as NextSeq 500. During library preparation, unique molecular identifiers were attached to individual cDNA molecules so that TCRs could be counted in a quantitative, reproducible way. Both TCR alpha and TCR beta chains were sequenced from each blood RNA sample. On the authors' methods: The median number of TCRs per sample was 85,000 to 100,000, ranging from about 20,000 to 690,600. V, J and CDR3 annotation of the TCR reads was performed with the Decombinator software suite. For PS versus PT1 abundance plots, all samples were subsampled to the same number of TCRs (28,000). TCRs were defined as expanded if absent before sensitization and observed at least eight times at the 2-week time point. The public sequencing data were trimmed at Q25 with fastp and processed into clonotypes with MiXCR by TCRdb, which kept only in-frame beta chains. A single entry per CDR3 protein holds the most common genes and DNA from its merged rows. The V and J calls, along with clone size, are taken from TCRdb and not from the paper's own processing. The sample includes around 330,000 distinct CDR3 sequences, with about 5% observed a single time. Approximately 8.2% of the sample is held by the ten biggest clonotypes.

The research as a whole found: Repeated subsampling changed both the strength of the expansion versus patch-test correlation and the threshold at which that correlation became significant. Expanded TCRs formed significantly more large CDR3 similarity clusters than pre-sensitization or healthy control sets, consistent with antigen-driven responses. All patients had alopecia, a presumed autoimmune disease, so their immune response might differ from that of healthy individuals. DPC sensitization did not change how many TCRs were above 1 in 1000 frequency, and no evidence was found of alterations in global repertoire structure. Patch test score was positively correlated with the number of PT1 expanded TCRs, with significance at thresholds 8, 16 and 32 but not at 4.

The TCR was taken from a woman between 18 and 29 years old with alopecia areata. Some clones in this sample may be carry-over from other donors' samples. This receptor chain uses TRBV6-6 and TRBJ2-4; TRBD1 fits 9 bases in the junction. The input for sequencing was whole blood, taken in connection with sensitization to the hapten diphenylcyclopropenone (DPC). The CDR3 reads as follows: CASSYSTGGGIQYF. The sequenced DNA: TGTGCCAGCAGTTACTCGACAGGGGGAGGCATTCAGTACTTC.